The 16 T cell receptor beta chains in this list originate from one sample, sequenced in a study of T-cell memory formation after mild COVID-19 (dated by TCRdb to the early 2020s). Preparation of the library involved 5' RACE. Sequencing was carried out with an Illumina NovaSeq 6000. TCRdb passed the public sequencing reads through fastp at Q25 and MiXCR, retaining productive beta sequences. Rows are combined by CDR3 protein, so each entry shows the most common genes and DNA. This sample gives about 57,000 distinct CDR3 sequences in total; 12% of them show up just once. The ten largest clonotypes hold around 25% of the sample. Material for sequencing was PBMCs or a T cell subset sorted from them (not recorded which). Receptor source: a man younger than 35 who had mild COVID-19 (a few samples of this study predate the infection). The sample titles of this study are shuffled in the database, so cell type and time point are left out; the donor was told from shared clones.

V is TRBV20-1 and J is TRBJ2-5; 8 bases map to TRBD2. The germline V gene encodes CDR1 DFQATT and CDR2 SNEGSKA (reference sequence). After removal of 3 bases from V and 5 bases from J, the junction contained 8 bases not matched to a gene. CDR3 length: 14 residues. The CDR3 DNA follows: TGCAGTGCTAGCGGGGGGGCCGGGATTGAGACCCAGTACTTC. As protein: CSASGGAGIETQYF.

The chain links TRBV3-1 to TRBJ2-7; 8 nucleotides line up with TRBD1. This CDR3 contains 13 residues. Germline V gene lookup returns CDR1 LGHDT and CDR2 YNNKEL (reference sequence). V lost 6 bases, J lost 3 bases, and 4 bases stayed unmatched. The CDR3 DNA reads as TGTGCCAGCAGGGACACAGGGGGCTACGAGCAGTACTTC. This translates into CASRDTGGYEQYF.

This clonotype was counted many times. The V and J genes are TRBV24-1 and TRBJ2-3; 10 positions match TRBD1. With 0 bases clipped from V and 1 base from J, the junction kept 3 bases outside the gene matches. The CDR3 has 17 amino acids. CDR1 is KGHDR and CDR2 is SFDVKD in the germline V gene. CDR3 loop: CATSDLRGTGGTDTQYF. In DNA, the CDR3 is TGTGCCACCAGTGATTTGCGGGGGACAGGGGGCACAGATACGCAGTATTTT.

This chain links TRBV4-2 with TRBJ2-1; 7 bases line up with TRBD1. Germline V CDR1 and CDR2: LGHNA, YNFKEQ. The CDR3 totals 16 residues. Losses at the gene ends were 6 bases for V and 4 bases for J; bases not matched to a gene: 12. The CDR3 reads CASSPNRDSRYNEQFF. CDR3 bases: TGTGCCAGCAGTCCAAACAGGGACAGCAGGTACAATGAGCAGTTCTTC.

This clonotype was counted a few times. The chain couples TRBV20-1 to TRBJ1-6; no firm D call. The germline V and J ends were trimmed by 3 bases and 9 bases, with 12 bases remaining between them. The germline V gene encodes CDR1 DFQATT and CDR2 SNEGSKA (reference sequence). This CDR3 spans 13 amino acids. The CDR3 spells CSARSLITSPLHF. The CDR3 DNA sequence: TGCAGTGCTAGGTCCCTAATAACTTCACCCCTCCACTTT.

The V gene is TRBV5-6, the J gene TRBJ2-1; a weak D match, TRBD2 (6 bases). The CDR3 consists of 14 residues. Germline-derived CDR1 and CDR2 are SGHDT and YYEEEE. V lost 2 bases to trimming and J lost 15 bases, with 21 bases between them. CDR3 coding DNA: TGTGCCAGCAGCTTCTTCTCTCCGGGAGACACTCGGTTCTTC. Amino acids: CASSFFSPGDTRFF.

Many counts were recorded for this clonotype. The chain uses TRBV6-1 and TRBJ2-7; no clear D gene. V was pared by 2 bases and J by 3 bases, with 5 bases between. The germline CDR1 and CDR2 sequences are MNHNS and SASEGT. CDR3 size: 12 residues. CDR3 in DNA: TGTGCCAGCAGTGAACTCCGCTACGAGCAGTACGTC. Its translation: CASSELRYEQYV.

The gene calls are TRBV10-3 and TRBJ1-3; D may be TRBD1 (5 bases). The CDR3 is 15 residues long. The V end was cut by 4 bases, the J end by 0 bases, with 10 bases between. Germline V gene sequence: CDR1 ENHRY, CDR2 SYGVKD. CDR3 sequence (DNA): TGTGCCATCAGTGTGGGGGACGTCTCTGGAAACACCATATATTTT. Protein sequence: CAISVGDVSGNTIYF.

This clonotype occurred a few times. J is TRBJ2-3 and V is TRBV3-1, with 8 bases fitting TRBD1. The CDR3 loop spans 17 amino acids. The germline gives CDR1 LGHDT, CDR2 YNNKEL (reference sequence). After removal of 0 bases from V and 3 bases from J, the junction contained 8 bases not matched to a gene. In nucleotides, the CDR3 is TGTGCCAGCAGCCAAGATGACAGGGGCCCGGGGACAGATACGCAGTATTTT. Protein product: CASSQDDRGPGTDTQYF.

This clonotype was seen a handful of times. Here the CDR3 DNA reads TGTGCCAGCAGCTTGGACAGGGCAGATACGCAGTATTTT. Protein: CASSLDRADTQYF. J is TRBJ2-3 and V is TRBV27, with TRBD1 matching 8 bases. In germline, CDR1 is MNHEY, CDR2 SMNVEV (reference sequence). CDR3 length: 13 residues. Trimming took 6 bases from V and 4 from J; bases not matched to a gene: 3.

The chain employs TRBV29-1 and TRBJ1-1, with 9 bases fitting TRBD1. Unmatched junction bases numbered 6, after V lost 6 bases and J lost 4 bases. CDR1 is SQVTM, CDR2 ANQGSEA, per germline. The CDR3 has 13 residues. The CDR3 loop is CSVAQGARTEAFF. CDR3 DNA sequence: TGCAGCGTAGCACAGGGGGCTCGCACTGAAGCTTTCTTT.

The chain recombines TRBV20-1 with TRBJ2-1; D not resolved. CDR3 length equals 13 residues. CDR1 is DFQATT, CDR2 SNEGSKA, per germline (reference sequence). The germline V and J ends were trimmed by 3 bases and 8 bases, with 14 bases remaining between them. The CDR3 region is CSARIPPFDEQFF. For the CDR3, the DNA is TGCAGTGCTAGGATCCCGCCTTTCGATGAGCAGTTCTTC.

This clonotype was recorded at least ten times. The chain links TRBV7-2 to TRBJ1-6; TRBD1 matches 7 bases. CDR1 is SGHTA, CDR2 FQGNSA, per germline. The CDR3 runs 14 residues. Trimming at V came to 8 bases and at J to 2 bases, leaving 3 bases not matched to a gene. The CDR3 DNA reads TGTGCCAGCGCCGGACAGGCCTATAATTCACCCCTCCACTTT. Its protein is CASAGQAYNSPLHF.

This clonotype appeared a few times. This chain uses TRBV7-2 with TRBJ2-1; 9 bases match TRBD2. The CDR3 covers 15 residues. After removal of 5 bases from V and 7 bases from J, the junction contained 9 bases not matched to a gene. The germline V gene has CDR1 SGHTA and CDR2 FQGNSA. The CDR3 here is CASSPGTSIPNEQFF. The CDR3 nucleotides are TGTGCCAGCAGCCCCGGGACTAGCATACCAAATGAGCAGTTCTTC.

Many counts were recorded for this clonotype. This chain uses TRBV2 with TRBJ2-1; D call uncertain. Germline V gene sequence: CDR1 SNHLY, CDR2 FYNNEI. The CDR3 covers 14 residues. Trimming shortened V by 10 bases and J by 2 bases, and 15 bases separated the two germline ends. The CDR3 nucleotides read TGTGCCACCGAAGCCTCTGCGGCCTACAATGAGCAGTTCTTC. Its translation is CATEASAAYNEQFF. The variable domain in full, with the rest retrieved from reference TRBV2 and TRBJ2-1, is EPEVTQTPSHQVTQMGQEVILRCVPISNHLYFYWYRQILGQKVEFLVSFYNNEISEKSEIFDDQFSVERPDGSNFTLKIRSTKLEDSAMYFCATEASAAYNEQFFGPGTRLTVL.

The sample holds many counts of this clonotype. V is TRBV4-1 and J is TRBJ2-2; D might be TRBD2 (6 bases). Per germline, CDR1 MGHRA and CDR2 YSYEKL. The CDR3 covers 16 residues. The germline V and J ends were trimmed by 5 bases and 1 base, with 14 bases remaining between them. CDR3 residues: CASSGIAAGNTGELFF. The CDR3 region has the DNA TGCGCCAGCAGCGGAATAGCGGCAGGGAACACCGGGGAGCTGTTTTTT.